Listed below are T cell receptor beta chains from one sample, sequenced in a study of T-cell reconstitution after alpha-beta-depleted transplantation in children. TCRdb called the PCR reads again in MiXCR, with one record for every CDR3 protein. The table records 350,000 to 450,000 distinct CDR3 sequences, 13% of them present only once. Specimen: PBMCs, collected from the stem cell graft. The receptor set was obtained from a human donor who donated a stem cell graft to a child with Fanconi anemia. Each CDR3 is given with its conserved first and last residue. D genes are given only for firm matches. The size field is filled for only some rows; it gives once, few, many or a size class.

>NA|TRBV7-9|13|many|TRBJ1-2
TGTGCCAGCAGCTCGACAGGAGTCGGGGGCTACACCTTC
CASSSTGVGGYTF
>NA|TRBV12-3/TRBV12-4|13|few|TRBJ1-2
TGTGCCAGCAGTTATGGTGGCAGCAATGGCTACACCTTC
CASSYGGSNGYTF
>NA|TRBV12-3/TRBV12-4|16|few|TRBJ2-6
TGTGCCAGCAGTTTAAGGGGGGCGTTCGGGGCCAACGTCCTGACTTTC
CASSLRGAFGANVLTF
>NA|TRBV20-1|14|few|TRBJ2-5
TGCAGTGCTACCCAGGGTGCGGGACAAGAGACCCAGTACTTC
CSATQGAGQETQYF
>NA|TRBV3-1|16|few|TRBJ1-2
TGTGCCAGCAGCCAATTCGCGGGGGACCCGAACTATGGCTACACCTTC
CASSQFAGDPNYGYTF
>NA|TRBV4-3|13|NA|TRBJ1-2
TGCGCCAGCAGCCAAGAGTTAAGCTATGGCTACACCTTC
CASSQELSYGYTF
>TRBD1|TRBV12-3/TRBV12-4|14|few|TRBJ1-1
TGTGCCAGCAGTTTAGCGGGACAGGGGGCTGAAGCTTTCTTT
CASSLAGQGAEAFF
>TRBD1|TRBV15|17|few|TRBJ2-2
TGTGCCACCAGCAGAGACCCTCGGACAGGGGGCACCGGGGAGCTGTTTTTT
CATSRDPRTGGTGELFF
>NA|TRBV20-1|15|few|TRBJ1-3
TGCAGTGCTATGGGTCCACCTCGCTCTGGAAACACCATATATTTT
CSAMGPPRSGNTIYF
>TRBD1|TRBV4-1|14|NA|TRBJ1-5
TGCGCCAGCAGCCAAGGCGAGGGGGCCCAGCCCCAGCATTTT
CASSQGEGAQPQHF
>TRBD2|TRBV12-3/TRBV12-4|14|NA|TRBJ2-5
TGTGCCAGCAGTCCTTTGGGGGGGGGAGAGACCCAGTACTTC
CASSPLGGGETQYF
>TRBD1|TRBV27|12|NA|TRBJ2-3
TGTGCCAGCAGTTCCGGACAGGGGGAGCAGTATTTT
CASSSGQGEQYF
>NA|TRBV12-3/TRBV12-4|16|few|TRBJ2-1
TGTGCCAGCAGTCCGCTTTCAGCGGGACAGTTAAATGAGCAGTTCTTC
CASSPLSAGQLNEQFF
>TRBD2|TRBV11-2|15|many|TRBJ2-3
TGTGCCAGCAGCCTCCGGGGGGGCTGGACAGATACGCAGTATTTT
CASSLRGGWTDTQYF
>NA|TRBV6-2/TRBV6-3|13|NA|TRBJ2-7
TGTGCCAGCAGTTACTCGAATAGAAACGAGCAGTACTTC
CASSYSNRNEQYF
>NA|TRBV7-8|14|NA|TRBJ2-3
TGTGCCAGCAGCTGGGAAGGTAGGGCCGATACGCAGTATTTT
CASSWEGRADTQYF
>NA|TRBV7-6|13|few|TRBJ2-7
TGTGCCAGCAGCTCCTCAATCTCCTACGAGCAGTACTTC
CASSSSISYEQYF
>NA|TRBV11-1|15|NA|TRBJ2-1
TGTGCCAGCAGCCTTCGACTAGACTCCTACAATGAGCAGTTCTTC
CASSLRLDSYNEQFF
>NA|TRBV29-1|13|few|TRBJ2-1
TGCAGCTCCCGGGACACCTCCTACAATGAGCAGTTCTTC
CSSRDTSYNEQFF
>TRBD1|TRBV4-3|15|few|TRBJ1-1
TGCGCCAGCAGCCAAGATCTACGAGGGGGCCTTGGAGCTTTCTTT
CASSQDLRGGLGAFF
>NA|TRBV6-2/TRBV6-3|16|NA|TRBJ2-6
TGTGCCAGCAGTTACCCCCGGGGGCCCGGGGCCAACGTCCTGACTTTC
CASSYPRGPGANVLTF
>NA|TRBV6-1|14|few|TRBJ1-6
TGTGCCAGCAGCCGGGCAGCGGGGAATTCACCCCTCCACTTT
CASSRAAGNSPLHF
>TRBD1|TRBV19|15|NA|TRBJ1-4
TGTGCCAGTAGTACCCCCGGGACAGGGGATGAAAAACTGTTTTTT
CASSTPGTGDEKLFF
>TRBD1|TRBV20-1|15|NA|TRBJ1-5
TGCAGTGCTAGAGATCGCGACAGGGTGTGGCAGCCCCAGCATTTT
CSARDRDRVWQPQHF
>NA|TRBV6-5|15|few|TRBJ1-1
TGTGCCAGCAGTTACCCCCCGTCGTTTGGCACTGAAGCTTTCTTT
CASSYPPSFGTEAFF
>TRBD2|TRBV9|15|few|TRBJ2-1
TGTGCCAGCAGCGTAGTGTCTAGCGGTATCAATGAGCAGTTCTTC
CASSVVSSGINEQFF
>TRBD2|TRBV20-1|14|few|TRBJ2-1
TGCAGTGCTAAGGGGACTAGCGCCTACAATGAGCAGTTCTTC
CSAKGTSAYNEQFF
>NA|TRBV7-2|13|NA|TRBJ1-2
TGTGCCAGCAGTGCCGACAGACGTGATGGCTACACCTTC
CASSADRRDGYTF
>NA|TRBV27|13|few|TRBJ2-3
TGTGCCAGCAGTCCTGGGACCACAGATACGCAGTATTTT
CASSPGTTDTQYF
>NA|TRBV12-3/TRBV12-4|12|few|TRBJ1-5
TGTGCCAGCAGCTTTCGTGGTGAGCCCCAGCATTTT
CASSFRGEPQHF
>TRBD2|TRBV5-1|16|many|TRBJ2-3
TGCGCCAGCAGCCTCCAACCGGGACTACTCACAGATACGCAGTATTTT
CASSLQPGLLTDTQYF
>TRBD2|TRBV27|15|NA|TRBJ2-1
TGTGCCAGCAGTCCGATAGCGGGAGTAAACCATGAGCAGTTCTTC
CASSPIAGVNHEQFF
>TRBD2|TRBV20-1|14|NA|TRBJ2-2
TGCAGTGCTACGGGACTAGCGGGCACCGGGGAGCTGTTTTTT
CSATGLAGTGELFF
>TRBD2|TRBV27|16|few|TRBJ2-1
TGTGCCAGCACTAGCGGGGGGTCTTTCTCCTACAATGAGCAGTTCTTC
CASTSGGSFSYNEQFF
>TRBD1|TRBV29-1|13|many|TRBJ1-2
TGCAGCGTTGGGACAGGACTTCTCTATGGCTACACCTTC
CSVGTGLLYGYTF
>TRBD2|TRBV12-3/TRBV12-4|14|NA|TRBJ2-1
TGTGCCAGCACCGCGGGAGGAGCGGGAGATGAGCAGTTCTTC
CASTAGGAGDEQFF
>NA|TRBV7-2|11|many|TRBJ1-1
TGTGCCAGCCGCTTTAGCACTGAAGCTTTCTTT
CASRFSTEAFF
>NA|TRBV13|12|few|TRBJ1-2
TGTGCCAGCAGCCCCGGAGGGGCTGGCTACACCTTC
CASSPGGAGYTF
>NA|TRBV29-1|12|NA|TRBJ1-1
TGCAGCGTTGTGACGGCGAACACTGAAGCTTTCTTT
CSVVTANTEAFF
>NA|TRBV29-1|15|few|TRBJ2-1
TGCAGCGTGGAAGACAGGTTGAGCTCCTACAATGAGCAGTTCTTC
CSVEDRLSSYNEQFF
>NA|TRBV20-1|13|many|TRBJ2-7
TGCAGTGCTAGGGCAGGGTCGCCCTACGAGCAGTACTTC
CSARAGSPYEQYF
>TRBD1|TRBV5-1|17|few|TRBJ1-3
TGCGCCAGCAGCTTGACCCCCGGACAGGGGAAAGGAAACACCATATATTTT
CASSLTPGQGKGNTIYF
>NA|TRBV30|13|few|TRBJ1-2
TGTGCCTGGAGTGAGACCCGTCGAGGAGGCTACACCTTC
CAWSETRRGGYTF
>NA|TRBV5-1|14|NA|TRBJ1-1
TGCGCCAGCAGCTCGCAGGGAAAGGGCACTGAAGCTTTCTTT
CASSSQGKGTEAFF
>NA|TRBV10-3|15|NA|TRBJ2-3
TGTGCCCTCAGGAGAGGTGCGGAGGGGACAGATACGCAGTATTTT
CALRRGAEGTDTQYF
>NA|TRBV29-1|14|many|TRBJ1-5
TGCAGCGTGGGGGAATCAGGGAGAAATCAGCCCCAGCATTTT
CSVGESGRNQPQHF
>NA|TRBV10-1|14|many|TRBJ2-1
TGCGCCAGCAGTGAAGGCAGGGCCTACAATGAGCAGTTCTTC
CASSEGRAYNEQFF
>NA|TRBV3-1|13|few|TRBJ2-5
TGTGCCAGCAGCCAAGGGGAACTAGGGACCCAGTACTTC
CASSQGELGTQYF
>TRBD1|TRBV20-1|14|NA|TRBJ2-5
TGCAGTGCTAGACGGGACAGTGGGCGAGAGACCCAGTACTTC
CSARRDSGRETQYF
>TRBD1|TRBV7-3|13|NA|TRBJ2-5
TGTGCCAGCAGCAAGGGGGCCCAAGAGACCCAGTACTTC
CASSKGAQETQYF
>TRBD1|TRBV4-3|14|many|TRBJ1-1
TGCGCCAGCAGCCTCAGGGGGGAAAACACTGAAGCTTTCTTT
CASSLRGENTEAFF